The 15 T cell receptor beta chains below were found in one sample sequenced in a study of beta chain features in type 1 diabetes. Of the isolated RNA, all was reverse transcribed, and so the sequenced material was expressed TCRB transcripts. Assay: immunoSEQ multiplex PCR; the TCRdb copy retains only in-frame clones and omits some. The sample includes a few hundred thousand clones, about 11% of them seen just once. Sequenced material: central memory CD4+ T cells from blood. These receptors were taken from a man younger than 35 in good health.

This clone appeared many times. The J gene is TRBJ1-1, the V gene TRBV15; TRBD1 aligns across 7 bases. CDR1 is LNHNV, CDR2 YYDKDF, per germline (reference sequence). The CDR3 loop spans 13 amino acids. With V trimmed by 5 bases and J by 5 bases, 5 bases remained unmatched. The CDR3: CATSRPGGTEAFF. In nucleotides, the CDR3 is TGTGCCACCAGCCGCCCAGGGGGGACTGAAGCTTTCTTT.

J is TRBJ1-2 and V is TRBV19, with D uncertain. CDR1 and CDR2 (germline): LNHDA, SQIVND (reference sequence). V gave up 7 bases and J gave up 5 bases, with 14 bases separating them. The CDR3 runs to 13 residues. CDR3 protein: CASTVQEGYGYTF. DNA for the CDR3: TGTGCCAGTACGGTGCAGGAAGGATATGGCTACACCTTC.

This clone has more than one count but fewer than ten. The rearrangement uses TRBV29-1 and TRBJ2-3; D could derive from TRBD1 or TRBD2 (5 bases each). This CDR3 comprises 13 residues. V lost 6 bases and J 3 bases, leaving 13 bases between the germline ends. Germline V lookup: CDR1 SQVTM, CDR2 ANQGSEA. DNA for the CDR3: TGCAGCGTAGTGGGGCCGGGGACAGATACGCAGTATTTT. This gives the protein CSVVGPGTDTQYF.

This chain uses TRBV7-6 with TRBJ1-1; D unresolved. Germline CDR1 is SGHVS and CDR2 is FNYEAQ. CDR3 length: 13 residues. The ends were cut back, 2 bases at V and 0 bases at J, with 4 bases in the middle. The CDR3 DNA follows: TGTGCCAGCAGCTTACCTATGAACACTGAAGCTTTCTTT. Its translation is CASSLPMNTEAFF.

This clone was found a few times. In DNA form, the CDR3 reads TGTGCCAGCAGTGGGACAGGGGACCAGCCCCAGCATTTT. Its translation is CASSGTGDQPQHF. This rearrangement joins TRBV2 to TRBJ1-5; 9 bases agree with TRBD1. The germline gives CDR1 SNHLY, CDR2 FYNNEI. CDR3 length equals 13 residues. V was pared by 4 bases and J by 7 bases, with 2 bases of the junction left unmatched.

The CDR3 DNA is TGTGCCATCAGCCCTGGACTAGCGGGCCTGAACTACGAGCAGTACTTC. Translated: CAISPGLAGLNYEQYF. This chain links TRBV10-3 with TRBJ2-7; the match to TRBD2 covers 11 bases. Trimming at V came to 6 bases and at J to 3 bases, leaving 10 bases not matched to a gene. The germline V gene has CDR1 ENHRY and CDR2 SYGVKD. The CDR3 totals 16 residues.

This chain connects TRBV7-3 to TRBJ2-3, with D possibly called TRBD1 or TRBD2 (5 bases each). V lost 5 bases and J 6 bases, leaving 15 bases between the germline ends. Germline loops: CDR1 SGHTA, CDR2 FQGTGA. The CDR3 consists of 14 residues. Here the CDR3 DNA reads TGTGCCAGCAGCCCTCGGACAAGGGAGGATACGCAGTATTTT. Amino acid sequence: CASSPRTREDTQYF.

The CDR3 here is CASSGTGLAHNYEQYF. CDR3 sequence (DNA): TGCGCCAGCAGCGGCACGGGACTAGCTCACAACTACGAGCAGTACTTC. This chain links TRBV4-1 with TRBJ2-7; 9 bases are shared with TRBD2. With 5 bases clipped from V and 3 bases from J, the junction kept 11 bases outside the gene matches. From germline, CDR1 is MGHRA and CDR2 YSYEKL. This CDR3 comprises 16 residues.

The J gene is TRBJ2-5, the V gene TRBV29-1; 8 bases fit TRBD1. Per the germline V gene, CDR1 is SQVTM and CDR2 is ANQGSEA. The CDR3 extends over 18 amino acids. Losses at the gene ends were 0 bases for V and 5 bases for J; bases not matched to a gene: 17. In nucleotides, the CDR3 is TGCAGCGTTGAAGACCCGCGCAAGGGACAGGCCCTGGGGGAGACCCAGTACTTC. Encoded protein: CSVEDPRKGQALGETQYF.

The chain combines TRBV30 with TRBJ2-7; D unclear. With 0 bases removed from V and 0 bases from J, the gap between germline ends came to 12 bases. The length of the CDR3 is 15 residues. Germline CDR1 and CDR2: GTSNPN and SVGIG (reference sequence). The CDR3 sequence: CAWSVPSVSSYEQYF. The CDR3 DNA reads as TGTGCCTGGAGTGTACCTTCGGTTTCCTCCTACGAGCAGTACTTC.

This clone was seen only a few times. V and J are TRBV6-5 and TRBJ2-7; D is unclear. Germline V CDR1 and CDR2: MNHEY, SVGAGI. The CDR3 covers 14 residues. V was clipped by 6 bases and J by 0 bases, with 12 bases between them. In nucleotides, the CDR3 is TGTGCCAGCAGCGAAGGGCCGACCTCCTACGAGCAGTACTTC. Protein sequence: CASSEGPTSYEQYF.

This clone was observed a few times. This chain connects TRBV5-1 to TRBJ2-7, with 7 nucleotides matching TRBD1. V was clipped by 0 bases and J by 5 bases; unmatched bases: 11. This CDR3 has 16 residues. The V gene's germline CDR1 is SGHRS and CDR2 YFSETQ. The CDR3 coding sequence is TGCGCCAGCAGCTTGGCGGGACAGACTACCGGGGACGAGCAGTACTTC. Encoded protein: CASSLAGQTTGDEQYF.

This chain uses TRBV4-2 with TRBJ2-2; a possible D gene is TRBD2 (5 bases). Deletions cut 3 bases from V and 6 bases from J, with 14 bases between. In germline, CDR1 is LGHNA, CDR2 YNFKEQ. This CDR3 is built from 15 residues. CDR3 nucleotides: TGTGCCAGCAGCCAGAAGAGGGATCTCGCCGGGGAGCTGTTTTTT. Its translation is CASSQKRDLAGELFF.

The chain carries TRBV27 and TRBJ2-1; 9 bases match TRBD2. This CDR3 contains 15 residues. The trim removed 3 bases at V and 7 bases at J, leaving 7 bases unmatched. Germline-derived CDR1 and CDR2 are MNHEY and SMNVEV (reference sequence). Written as DNA, the CDR3 is TGTGCCAGCAGTTTCACCCTAGCGGGGACAAATGAGCAGTTCTTC. It specifies CASSFTLAGTNEQFF.

This clone was detected many times. The chain has TRBV15 and TRBJ1-5; D unresolved. In germline, CDR1 is LNHNV, CDR2 YYDKDF (reference sequence). The CDR3 has 15 amino acids. V shed 4 bases and J shed 1 base, with 11 bases lying between them. CDR3 nucleotides: TGTGCCACCAGCACTGACCGCCTGAGCAATCAGCCCCAGCATTTT. This sequence encodes CATSTDRLSNQPQHF.